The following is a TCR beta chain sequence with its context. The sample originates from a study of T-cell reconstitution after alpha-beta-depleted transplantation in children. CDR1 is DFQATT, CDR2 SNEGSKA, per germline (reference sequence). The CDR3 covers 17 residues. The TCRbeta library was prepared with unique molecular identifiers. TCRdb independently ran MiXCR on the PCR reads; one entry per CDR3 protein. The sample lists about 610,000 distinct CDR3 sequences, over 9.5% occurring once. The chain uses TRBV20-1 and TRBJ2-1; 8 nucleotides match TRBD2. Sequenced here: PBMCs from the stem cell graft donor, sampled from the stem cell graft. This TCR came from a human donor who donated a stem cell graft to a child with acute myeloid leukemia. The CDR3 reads CCARGSSGSRSNNEQFF. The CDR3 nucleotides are TGCTGCGCTAGAGGTTCTAGCGGGTCCCGTAGTAACAATGAGCAGTTCTTC.